These 24 T cell receptor beta chains share one sample of origin, sequenced in a study of T cell responses to AZD1222 COVID-19 vaccine (dated by TCRdb to the early 2020s). The sample's time point label, decoded: baseline before first vaccination. The library came from the immunoSEQ multiplex PCR assay. This immuneACCESS table, as held by TCRdb, lists in-frame sequences with V and J called but not all clones. Of the missing ones, under half trace to an unresolved V gene in checked studies; the others have no known cause. The sample contains under 150,000 clones, 80% to 95% of them found a single time. The top ten constitute roughly 2.8% of the sample. Sequencing was performed on peripheral blood, taken on day 0 of AZD1222 vaccination. Every receptor here comes from an adult in good health.

The chain uses TRBV24-1 and TRBJ1-4; D perhaps matches TRBD1 (5 bases). V lost 6 bases to trimming and J lost 7 bases, with 8 bases between them. The CDR3 consists of 12 residues. Per the germline V gene, CDR1 is KGHDR and CDR2 is SFDVKD. The CDR3 region is CATSPGGEKLFF. The DNA of the CDR3 is TGTGCCACCAGTCCTGGGGGTGAAAAACTGTTTTTT.

The CDR3: CASSLKSGGGYGYTF. CDR3 coding DNA: TGTGCCAGCAGCTTAAAGTCGGGGGGAGGCTATGGCTACACCTTC. The rearrangement uses TRBV5-4 and TRBJ1-2, with D maybe TRBD1 (5 bases). This CDR3 has 15 residues. Looked up from germline, CDR1 is SGHNT and CDR2 is YYREEE (reference sequence). V gave up 2 bases and J gave up 4 bases, with 15 bases separating them.

This clone was observed a single time. V usage is TRBV7-2 and J usage is TRBJ2-7; tentatively, D is TRBD2 (6 bases). This CDR3 region has 14 residues. V gave up 1 base and J gave up 0 bases, with 7 bases separating them. The germline V gene has CDR1 SGHTA and CDR2 FQGNSA. The CDR3: CASSLGGDSYEQYF. CDR3 in DNA: TGTGCCAGCAGCTTAGGGGGGGACTCCTACGAGCAGTACTTC.

This clone was detected only once. The gene calls are TRBV7-3 and TRBJ2-5, with 7 bases that match TRBD1. Looked up from germline, CDR1 is SGHTA and CDR2 is FQGTGA. CDR3 length equals 15 residues. Losses at the gene ends were 5 bases for V and 4 bases for J; bases not matched to a gene: 10. CDR3 residues: CASSPRQGLGETQYF. The CDR3 DNA sequence: TGTGCCAGCAGCCCCCGACAGGGATTGGGAGAGACCCAGTACTTC.

The rearrangement uses TRBV21-1 and TRBJ2-3; TRBD2, the table's D call, was not compared with the DNA. TRBV21-1 is given as a pseudogene. The length of the CDR3 is 15 residues. The CDR3: CASSKARYGTDTQYF. CDR3 bases: TGTGCCAGCAGCAAAGCGCGGTACGGCACAGATACGCAGTATTTT.

The chain couples TRBV5-1 to TRBJ2-2; perhaps TRBD1 as D (6 bases). In germline, CDR1 is SGHRS, CDR2 YFSETQ. V shed 3 bases and J shed 4 bases, with 13 bases lying between them. The CDR3 is 15 residues long. The CDR3 DNA follows: TGCGCCAGCAGCTCCCGACAGGTGGGCACCGGGGAGCTGTTTTTT. Translating gives CASSSRQVGTGELFF.

This clone was observed a single time. The genes are TRBV5-1 and TRBJ2-1, with 12 bases that match TRBD2. The CDR3 has 18 amino acids. Trimming removed 2 bases from V and 2 bases from J; junction bases left unmatched: 8. Per the germline V gene, CDR1 is SGHRS and CDR2 is YFSETQ. The CDR3: CASSFASGGAGTYNEQFF. The CDR3, as DNA: TGCGCCAGCAGCTTCGCTAGCGGGGGGGCTGGGACCTACAATGAGCAGTTCTTC.

The chain couples TRBV5-1 to TRBJ1-4; a weak D match, TRBD1 (5 bases). The CDR3 extends over 14 amino acids. Deletions cut 3 bases from V and 8 bases from J, with 14 bases between. Germline assignment: CDR1 SGHRS and CDR2 YFSETQ. The DNA for the CDR3 is TGCGCCAGCAGCTCCGGGACTAGCGGGGAAAAACTGTTTTTT. It encodes CASSSGTSGEKLFF.

This chain uses TRBV6-5 with TRBJ1-3; maybe TRBD1 (6 bases). The CDR3 sequence is 15 residues long. V gave up 5 bases and J gave up 0 bases, with 11 bases separating them. Germline V gene sequence: CDR1 MNHEY, CDR2 SVGAGI. CDR3 loop: CASSRGLYSGNTIYF. In DNA, the CDR3 is TGTGCCAGCAGTCGGGGGCTTTACTCTGGAAACACCATATATTTT.

This rearrangement joins TRBV10-3 to TRBJ1-6, with 9 bases matching TRBD1. CDR1 and CDR2 from the germline V gene are ENHRY and SYGVKD. The CDR3 is made up of 14 amino acids. With 6 bases clipped from V and 7 bases from J, the junction kept 4 bases outside the gene matches. DNA of the CDR3: TGTGCCATCAGCGGGGACAGGGAAAATTCACCCCTCCACTTT. Amino acids: CAISGDRENSPLHF.

The chain uses TRBV29-1 and TRBJ1-2, with unresolved D. The length of the CDR3 is 12 residues. The germline gives CDR1 SQVTM, CDR2 ANQGSEA. The V gene lost 5 bases and the J gene lost 1 base, with 8 bases spanning the gap. The CDR3 loop is CSVLSDNYGYTF. In DNA, the CDR3 is TGCAGCGTTCTCTCAGATAACTATGGCTACACCTTC. Together with reference TRBV29-1 and TRBJ1-2, the CDR3 gives the full variable domain: SAVISQKPSRDICQRGTSLTIQCQVDSQVTMMFWYRQQPGQSLTLIATANQGSEATYESGFVIDKFPISRPNLTFSTLTVSNMSPEDSSIYLCSVLSDNYGYTFGSGTRLTVV.

The chain recombines TRBV7-2 with TRBJ2-5; D unclear. In germline, CDR1 is SGHTA, CDR2 FQGNSA. Deletions cut 0 bases from V and 5 bases from J, with 7 bases between. The CDR3 is made up of 13 amino acids. The CDR3 sequence: CASSLAFRETQYF. In DNA, the CDR3 is TGTGCCAGCAGCTTAGCCTTCCGCGAGACCCAGTACTTC.

The gene calls are TRBV19 and TRBJ1-6, with D tentatively TRBD1 (5 bases). V was trimmed by 5 bases and J by 9 bases, leaving 17 bases between them. This CDR3 contains 15 residues. From germline, CDR1 is LNHDA and CDR2 SQIVND (reference sequence). The CDR3 DNA sequence: TGTGCCAGTAGTCCAACCGGGAGGGGCCTTTCACCCCTCCACTTT. It yields the protein CASSPTGRGLSPLHF.

There are a few counts of this clone. V is TRBV30 and J is TRBJ1-5; D might be TRBD1 (5 bases). Germline V gives CDR1 GTSNPN, CDR2 SVGIG (reference sequence). V was clipped by 0 bases and J by 0 bases, with 15 bases between them. The CDR3 extends over 17 amino acids. The CDR3 DNA reads TGTGCCTGGAGTGTAACGGACAACCCCCATAGCAATCAGCCCCAGCATTTT. As protein: CAWSVTDNPHSNQPQHF.

This clone was picked up one time. The chain employs TRBV7-8 and TRBJ1-2; no clear D. CDR3 length equals 14 residues. Germline V gives CDR1 SGHVS, CDR2 FQNEAQ. V lost 0 bases, J lost 7 bases, and 12 bases lay in between. CDR3 protein: CASSLARLLGGYTF. Written as DNA, the CDR3 is TGTGCCAGCAGCTTAGCGCGACTTTTGGGTGGCTACACCTTC.

This chain uses TRBV27 with TRBJ2-1; D is possibly TRBD2 (5 bases). Germline V lookup: CDR1 MNHEY, CDR2 SMNVEV (reference sequence). V was shortened by 4 bases and J by 0 bases, with 10 bases between the two germline ends. The CDR3 is 15 residues long. CDR3 protein: CASSYERASYNEQFF. The CDR3 DNA reads as TGTGCCAGCAGTTATGAGAGGGCCTCCTACAATGAGCAGTTCTTC.

The chain uses TRBV2 and TRBJ1-5, with unresolved D. The CDR3 spans 13 residues. V lost 6 bases and J 1 base, leaving 7 bases between the germline ends. CDR1 is SNHLY, CDR2 FYNNEI, per germline. CDR3 nucleotides: TGTGCCAGCAGCCCAGAGAGCAATCAGCCCCAGCATTTT. This codes for CASSPESNQPQHF.

The CDR3 nucleotides read TGTGCCATCAGAGGGGGCGCGGGTGAAAAACTGTTTTTT. It translates to CAIRGGAGEKLFF. The chain is built from TRBV10-3 and TRBJ1-4, with TRBD1 matching 7 bases. This CDR3 contains 13 residues. Looked up from germline, CDR1 is ENHRY and CDR2 is SYGVKD. Trimming removed 6 bases from V and 7 bases from J; junction bases left unmatched: 5.

This chain links TRBV11-3 with TRBJ1-1; D perhaps matches TRBD1 (6 bases). Germline assignment: CDR1 SGHNT and CDR2 YENEEA. Deletions cut 3 bases from V and 3 bases from J, with 17 bases between. The CDR3 consists of 16 residues. In DNA, the CDR3 is TGTGCCAGCAGCTTCGGGTTGGGGGCGGAGGACACTGAAGCTTTCTTT. Residues: CASSFGLGAEDTEAFF.

CDR3 in DNA: TGTGCCAGCGGAGGGAGGGGAGAGACCCAGTACTTC. Translated: CASGGRGETQYF. The chain links TRBV12-3 or TRBV12-4 to TRBJ2-5, with 7 bases lining up with TRBD2. The CDR3 is made up of 12 amino acids. Unmatched junction bases numbered 4, after V lost 8 bases and J lost 4 bases.

The rearrangement uses TRBV2 and TRBJ2-1; 7 nucleotides match TRBD1. V lost 6 bases, J lost 3 bases, and 8 bases stayed unmatched. The CDR3 spans 15 residues. The germline V gene has CDR1 SNHLY and CDR2 FYNNEI. The CDR3 nucleotides are TGTGCCAGCAGAGACCACAGGGGTGGCTACAATGAGCAGTTCTTC. Its protein product is CASRDHRGGYNEQFF.

This rearrangement joins TRBV5-1 to TRBJ1-5; D remains ambiguous. V dropped 7 bases and J dropped 6 bases, with 17 bases sitting between them. The CDR3 spans 14 residues. Germline V gives CDR1 SGHRS, CDR2 YFSETQ. The CDR3 sequence: CASSESGAGQPQHF. Here the CDR3 DNA reads TGCGCCAGCTCCGAGAGTGGTGCAGGTCAGCCCCAGCATTTT.

CDR3 amino acids: CASSPRRGNYGYTF. CDR3 DNA: TGTGCCAGCAGCCCACGAAGGGGGAACTATGGCTACACCTTC. The gene calls are TRBV9 and TRBJ1-2, with D tentatively TRBD1 (6 bases). V gave up 4 bases and J gave up 2 bases, with 12 bases separating them. This CDR3 spans 14 amino acids. Germline values: CDR1 SGDLS, CDR2 YYNGEE.

V gene TRBV28 combines with J gene TRBJ1-1; D remains unclear. The CDR3 length is 11 residues. Germline-derived CDR1 and CDR2 are MDHEN and SYDVKM. Trimming removed 5 bases from V and 11 bases from J, with 12 bases in between. CDR3 sequence (DNA): TGTGCCAGCAGTAAAACACGTGGGGCTTTCTTT. It codes for CASSKTRGAFF. Using reference TRBV28 and TRBJ1-1 for the parts outside the CDR3, the full variable domain is DVKVTQSSRYLVKRTGEKVFLECVQDMDHENMFWYRQDPGLGLRLIYFSYDVKMKEKGDIPEGYSVSREKKERFSLILESASTNQTSMYLCASSKTRGAFFGQGTRLTVV.